This TCR beta chain emerged from a study of identifying expanded T cells in peripheral blood. Study observations and caveats: Variance in clone template counts between approximately 2-week samples significantly increased with total template count across all healthy donors. Over about two and four weeks, about 15 and 18 clones changed, versus around 1.2 between replicates.

Profiling relied on immunoSEQ multiplex PCR, and the TCRdb table lists in-frame clones only, not all of them. Of around 100,000 clones listed, about 83% were seen once; the top ten hold roughly 15%. During the collection period, no donor immune events like infections were recorded. V dropped 3 bases and J dropped 5 bases, with 7 bases sitting between them. Germline assignment: CDR1 LGHNT and CDR2 FRNRAP. The CDR3 totals 13 residues. As to this clone: Its cognate antigen is unknown.

The chain is built from TRBV12-5 and TRBJ2-2; D call uncertain. The sample comprised blood. The TCR was taken from a person aged 18 to 75 in good health. This chain's CDR3 is CASGLLRTGELFF. The CDR3 coding sequence is TGTGCTAGTGGTTTACTCAGAACCGGGGAGCTGTTTTTT.